One and the same sample provided the 12 T cell receptor beta chains below, sequenced in a study of cytomegalovirus exposure and HLA in healthy donors. Method: immunoSEQ multiplex PCR; TCRdb's copy keeps in-frame clones and lacks some. The sample includes 120,000 or so clones, about 83% of them seen just once. Sequences were obtained from PBMCs. The receptors originated from a young woman in good health and CMV-seronegative.

Note on this clone: The sample has other DNA sequences that encode this CDR3 too. The V call is TRBV6-1, the J call TRBJ1-1, with 7 bases identical to TRBD1. Germline-derived CDR1 and CDR2 are MNHNS and SASEGT. CDR3 length: 14 amino acids. The J segment lost 3 bases and the V segment lost 6 bases, leaving 7 bases of the junction unmatched. CDR3 region: CASSRQGGDTEAFF. CDR3 sequence (DNA): TGTGCCAGCAGCCGACAGGGAGGCGACACTGAAGCTTTCTTT.

The rearrangement links TRBV5-4 to TRBJ2-1, with a possible D match to TRBD2 (5 bases). There are 15 residues in the CDR3. Germline V gene data show CDR1 as SGHNT and CDR2 as YYREEE (reference sequence). Trimming took off 5 bases at V and 3 bases at J, with 15 bases between the two ends. As DNA, the CDR3 is TGTGCCAGCAGTCCGGGGAGCCTTATCTACAATGAGCAGTTCTTC. It specifies CASSPGSLIYNEQFF.

The chain is built from TRBV7-2 and TRBJ2-1; TRBD2 might be the D (5 bases). CDR3 size: 15 residues. Germline lookup yields CDR1 SGHTA and CDR2 FQGNSA. Between the trimmed V and J ends, which lost 2 bases and 3 bases, there was a span of 11 bases. The CDR3 nucleotides read TGTGCCAGCAGCTTAACCGGGGTCTACTACAATGAGCAGTTCTTC. Protein sequence: CASSLTGVYYNEQFF.

This chain joins TRBV30 and TRBJ2-5; 10 nucleotides line up with TRBD2. The CDR3 loop spans 15 amino acids. Germline CDR1 reads GTSNPN; CDR2 reads SVGIG (reference sequence). Trimming at V came to 1 base and at J to 5 bases, leaving 7 bases not matched to a gene. The CDR3 reads CAWSGSGGAFETQYF. The CDR3 bases are TGTGCCTGGAGTGGGAGCGGGGGGGCTTTCGAGACCCAGTACTTC.

CDR3 sequence (DNA): TGTGCCAGCAGTCCAAGGGACTACTCCTACGAGCAGTACTTC. Its translation is CASSPRDYSYEQYF. The V and J genes are TRBV27 and TRBJ2-7, with TRBD2 matching 7 bases. This CDR3 spans 14 amino acids. Trimming took 5 bases from V and 0 from J; bases not matched to a gene: 4. Per the germline V gene, CDR1 is MNHEY and CDR2 is SMNVEV (reference sequence).

The J gene is TRBJ1-1, the V gene TRBV30; TRBD1 is a possible D gene (6 bases). The CDR3 runs to 15 residues. V lost 3 bases, J lost 3 bases, and 17 bases lay in between. The germline V gene encodes CDR1 GTSNPN and CDR2 SVGIG (reference sequence). CDR3 sequence reads: CAWSRGQLHYTEAFF. The CDR3 nucleotides read TGTGCCTGGAGCAGGGGACAACTCCACTACACTGAAGCTTTCTTT.

This clone was recorded a few times. The chain has TRBV12-5 and TRBJ1-6, with 7 positions matching TRBD1. The CDR3 consists of 15 residues. Germline values: CDR1 LGHNT, CDR2 FRNRAP. After removal of 6 bases from V and 7 bases from J, the junction contained 9 bases not matched to a gene. The CDR3 is CASGPEQGRNSPLHF. CDR3 DNA: TGTGCTAGTGGCCCTGAACAGGGGCGGAATTCACCCCTCCACTTT.

This chain connects TRBV7-2 to TRBJ1-3; a possible D gene is TRBD1 (6 bases). V was pared by 8 bases and J by 4 bases, with 15 bases between. The CDR3 extends over 14 amino acids. The germline V gene has CDR1 SGHTA and CDR2 FQGNSA. The CDR3 sequence: CASLQGMEGNTIYF. CDR3 nucleotides: TGTGCCAGCTTGCAGGGGATGGAAGGAAACACCATATATTTT.

The table lists this clone with a count of one. V gene TRBV4-1 combines with J gene TRBJ2-7; TRBD2 aligns across 7 bases. The CDR3 runs 16 residues. Trimming removed 1 base from V and 6 bases from J; junction bases left unmatched: 12. Germline values: CDR1 MGHRA, CDR2 YSYEKL. The CDR3 sequence: CASSQGGGTLVIEQYF. The CDR3 coding sequence is TGCGCCAGCAGCCAAGGGGGGGGGACCCTTGTTATCGAGCAGTACTTC.

The chain couples TRBV7-6 to TRBJ2-5; TRBD2 agrees at 10 bases. CDR1 and CDR2 (germline): SGHVS, FNYEAQ. The CDR3 is 16 amino acids. J gave up 5 bases and V 6 bases, and 12 bases lay outside the gene matches. CDR3 coding DNA: TGTGCCAGCAGTCCCACTAGCGGGGCCCATTCGGAGACCCAGTACTTC. Protein sequence: CASSPTSGAHSETQYF.

This clone was detected only a few times. This chain joins TRBV30 and TRBJ1-5, with D unclear. Trimming left V 2 bases short and J 5 bases short, with 10 bases between. The CDR3 contains 13 residues. In germline, CDR1 is GTSNPN, CDR2 SVGIG (reference sequence). CDR3 in amino acids: CAWSSGLDQPQHF. The CDR3 DNA sequence: TGTGCCTGGAGTTCGGGTTTGGATCAGCCCCAGCATTTT.

The rearrangement joins TRBV19 to TRBJ1-2; 9 bases fit TRBD1. Germline assignment: CDR1 LNHDA and CDR2 SQIVND (reference sequence). The V gene end was trimmed by 5 bases and the J gene end by 1 base; junction bases not matched to a gene: 8. The CDR3 extends over 16 amino acids. The chain's CDR3 is CASSRTGDEGNYGYTF. The CDR3 nucleotides are TGTGCCAGTAGTCGGACAGGGGATGAGGGTAACTATGGCTACACCTTC.